Sequencing of this T cell receptor (beta chain) was carried out in a study of yellow fever vaccine responses in identical twins. Study findings and constraints: Reportedly, twins showed a vaccine T cell response that looked partly convergent and partly personalized.

TCRdb used MiXCR to reprocess the RT-PCR reads, holding one entry per CDR3 protein. The profile shows a few thousand distinct CDR3 sequences, approximately 82% of them singletons. After removal of 1 base from V and 2 bases from J, the junction contained 6 bases not matched to a gene. Looked up from germline, CDR1 is SEHNR and CDR2 is FQNEAQ (reference sequence). The length of the CDR3 is 16 residues. As concerns this clonotype: Its antigen is not identified.

Source: T cells from blood (PBMCs), unsorted or a sorted subset (not recorded which), taken before or after yellow fever vaccination (not recorded which). The chain uses TRBV7-9 and TRBJ2-3, with 7 positions matching TRBD2. The TCR originated in a woman between 18 and 29 years old who received the yellow fever vaccine. For the CDR3, the DNA is TGTGCCAGCAGCTTAGATGGCGGGAGACCCACAGATACGCAGTATTTT. As protein: CASSLDGGRPTDTQYF.